These 27 T cell receptor beta chains share one sample of origin, sequenced in a study of blood T cell repertoires in COVID-19. TCRdb's table, derived via immunoSEQ multiplex PCR, lists solely in-frame clones and lacks some. The table lists approximately 300,000 clones, around 87% of them singletons. What was sequenced was peripheral blood. These receptors came from a woman aged 45-65 years with active or convalescent COVID-19.

The gene calls are TRBV11-3 and TRBJ2-4, with 7 bases fitting TRBD1. The J segment lost 5 bases and the V segment lost 5 bases, leaving 3 bases of the junction unmatched. The germline CDR1 and CDR2 sequences are SGHNT and YENEEA. The CDR3 is 13 residues long. In DNA form, the CDR3 reads TGTGCCAGCAGCGCCGGGACAGAAAACATTCAGTACTTC. Its translation: CASSAGTENIQYF.

This clone was picked up a small number of times. The rearrangement joins TRBV25-1 to TRBJ2-2; 10 bases are a match to TRBD1. Germline CDR1 MGHDK, CDR2 SYGVNS. CDR3 size: 14 residues. The trim removed 7 bases at V and 9 bases at J, leaving 8 bases unmatched. The CDR3 bases are TGTGCCAGCACCGATGACAGGGGGCCTAGGGAGCTGTTTTTT. This gives the protein CASTDDRGPRELFF. The full variable domain, rest sourced from reference TRBV25-1 and TRBJ2-2, is EADIYQTPRYLVIGTGKKITLECSQTMGHDKMYWYQQDPGMELHLIHYSYGVNSTEKGDLSSESTVSRIRTEHFPLTLESARPSHTSQYLCASTDDRGPRELFFGEGSRLTVL.

This chain links TRBV14 with TRBJ2-7, with TRBD1 matching over 11 bases. V was pared by 1 base and J by 5 bases, with 4 bases of the junction left unmatched. Germline V lookup: CDR1 SGHDN, CDR2 FVKESK. The CDR3 has 15 amino acids. CDR3 DNA: TGTGCCAGCAGCCAAGTGGGGACAGGGGGGGACGAGCAGTACTTC. Residues: CASSQVGTGGDEQYF.

This chain uses TRBV7-9 with TRBJ1-2, with 8 nucleotides matching TRBD1. The CDR3 runs to 13 residues. V dropped 8 bases and J dropped 2; count of bases not matched to a gene: 4. The germline CDR1 and CDR2 sequences are SEHNR and FQNEAQ (reference sequence). The CDR3: CASGGTGNYGYTF. CDR3 nucleotide sequence: TGTGCCAGCGGCGGGACAGGAAACTATGGCTACACCTTC.

V usage is TRBV6-5 and J usage is TRBJ1-1; D call uncertain. The V gene's germline CDR1 is MNHEY and CDR2 SVGAGI. V was shortened by 4 bases and J by 10 bases, with 13 bases between the two germline ends. The CDR3 contains 12 residues. DNA for the CDR3: TGTGCCAGCAGTTCCGAACAGTTTGTAGCTTTCTTT. Amino acids: CASSSEQFVAFF.

This clone appeared once. This chain links TRBV30 with TRBJ1-2; 9 nucleotides match TRBD1. The CDR3 length is 13 residues. V lost 5 bases, J lost 7 bases, and 8 bases stayed unmatched. Per the germline V gene, CDR1 is GTSNPN and CDR2 is SVGIG (reference sequence). The CDR3 here is CAWEGTGRSGYTF. The CDR3 nucleotides read TGTGCCTGGGAAGGGACAGGGAGAAGTGGCTACACCTTC.

The rearrangement joins TRBV2 to TRBJ1-5; 7 nucleotides line up with TRBD1. V gave up 3 bases and J gave up 6 bases; unmatched junction bases: 5. Germline lookup yields CDR1 SNHLY and CDR2 FYNNEI. The CDR3 is 14 amino acids. This CDR3 is CASSDDRVGQPQHF. The CDR3 DNA is TGTGCCAGCAGTGACGACAGGGTCGGTCAGCCCCAGCATTTT.

This sequence joins TRBV5-4 and TRBJ2-3, with D maybe TRBD1 (6 bases). V dropped 4 bases and J dropped 1 base, with 13 bases sitting between them. The CDR3 has 15 amino acids. Germline V CDR1 and CDR2: SGHNT, YYREEE (reference sequence). This chain's CDR3 is CASSIDNRGTDTQYF. The CDR3 region has the DNA TGTGCCAGCAGCATAGACAACAGGGGCACAGATACGCAGTATTTT.

The chain is built from TRBV7-9 and TRBJ2-5; weak D call: TRBD1 (5 bases). The germline V and J ends were trimmed by 5 bases and 1 base, with 14 bases remaining between them. This CDR3 is 15 amino acids long. Germline V lookup: CDR1 SEHNR, CDR2 FQNEAQ (reference sequence). The CDR3 DNA follows: TGTGCCAGCAGCCAGGGCAATCCCGGCCAAGAGACCCAGTACTTC. Its protein is CASSQGNPGQETQYF.

The CDR3 nucleotides are TGTGCCAGCAGCCAACTAGCCAGTGAAGCTTTCTTT. It encodes CASSQLASEAFF. The chain carries TRBV12-3 or TRBV12-4 and TRBJ1-1; D is unresolved. V lost 6 bases, J lost 7 bases, and 12 bases lay in between. The CDR3 runs to 12 residues.

The chain employs TRBV2 and TRBJ1-1; TRBD1 agrees at 10 bases. Germline assignment: CDR1 SNHLY and CDR2 FYNNEI. CDR3 length equals 13 residues. J gave up 5 bases and V 10 bases, and 7 bases lay outside the gene matches. CDR3 in amino acids: CAISGTGVTEAFF. The CDR3, as DNA: TGTGCCATCTCCGGGACAGGGGTTACTGAAGCTTTCTTT.

The rearrangement links TRBV7-2 to TRBJ2-3; a possible D gene is TRBD2 (6 bases). The CDR3 is 18 amino acids. V lost 2 bases to trimming and J lost 0 bases, with 18 bases between them. Germline CDR1 reads SGHTA; CDR2 reads FQGNSA. In DNA, the CDR3 is TGTGCCAGCAGCTTATACGGGTCTGCGGGGACTAGCACAGATACGCAGTATTTT. It specifies CASSLYGSAGTSTDTQYF.

The chain has TRBV24-1 and TRBJ2-3; D ambiguous. The germline gives CDR1 KGHDR, CDR2 SFDVKD. This CDR3 is built from 12 residues. V was trimmed by 5 bases and J by 6 bases, leaving 8 bases between them. The DNA of the CDR3 is TGTGCCACCAGTGGTCTTCGGGATACGCAGTATTTT. It yields the protein CATSGLRDTQYF.

The chain combines TRBV29-1 with TRBJ1-1; 7 nucleotides line up with TRBD1. The CDR3 consists of 16 residues. Germline V gives CDR1 SQVTM, CDR2 ANQGSEA. The junction had 15 bases not matched to a gene; V was cut back by 6 bases and J by 2 bases. This chain's CDR3 is CSVRRAGGSKNTEAFF. The CDR3 DNA sequence: TGCAGCGTGCGACGGGCAGGGGGATCAAAAAACACTGAAGCTTTCTTT.

This clone appeared a few times. V and J are TRBV27 and TRBJ1-2; TRBD1 might be the D (5 bases). Per the germline V gene, CDR1 is MNHEY and CDR2 is SMNVEV (reference sequence). V shed 3 bases and J shed 2 bases, with 7 bases lying between them. The CDR3 extends over 13 amino acids. CDR3 residues: CASSFRVNYGYTF. As DNA, the CDR3 is TGTGCCAGCAGTTTCAGGGTGAACTATGGCTACACCTTC.

The chain joins TRBV9 to TRBJ1-3; possible D gene TRBD1, 6 bases. The CDR3 runs to 14 residues. Germline-derived CDR1 and CDR2 are SGDLS and YYNGEE. Trimming stripped 0 bases from V and 4 bases from J, with 8 bases between. CDR3 residues: CASSVDGQGNTIYF. As DNA, the CDR3 is TGTGCCAGCAGCGTAGACGGACAGGGAAACACCATATATTTT.

This chain links TRBV14 with TRBJ2-7; 8 bases align to TRBD1. In germline, CDR1 is SGHDN, CDR2 FVKESK. The CDR3 is 16 amino acids. The V gene end was trimmed by 3 bases and the J gene end by 4 bases; junction bases not matched to a gene: 11. The chain's CDR3 is CASSQLSYRGNYEQYF. CDR3 DNA: TGTGCCAGCAGCCAGTTATCGTACAGGGGGAATTACGAGCAGTACTTC.

This sequence joins TRBV30 and TRBJ2-1, with 9 bases identical to TRBD2. The CDR3 totals 13 residues. CDR1 GTSNPN and CDR2 SVGIG come from the germline V gene (reference sequence). V was pared by 7 bases and J by 6 bases, with 7 bases of the junction left unmatched. In nucleotides, the CDR3 is TGTGCCTACCGTGTAGCGGGGGTCAATGAGCAGTTCTTC. Translation gives CAYRVAGVNEQFF. Full variable domain (outside the CDR3, taken from reference TRBV30 and TRBJ2-1): SQTIHQWPATLVQPVGSPLSLECTVEGTSNPNLYWYRQAAGRGLQLLFYSVGIGQISSEVPQNLSASRPQDRQFILSSKKLLLSDSGFYLCAYRVAGVNEQFFGPGTRLTVL.

This rearrangement joins TRBV7-8 to TRBJ2-3; no clear D. Germline assignment: CDR1 SGHVS and CDR2 FQNEAQ. The CDR3 runs to 11 residues. V lost 4 bases to trimming and J lost 7 bases, with 6 bases between them. The CDR3 DNA follows: TGTGCCAGCAGCTCCCTCCATACGCAGTATTTT. Translation gives CASSSLHTQYF.

The chain has TRBV5-6 and TRBJ2-5; D is undetermined. CDR1 is SGHDT and CDR2 is YYEEEE in the germline V gene. V shed 0 bases and J shed 4 bases, with 4 bases lying between them. The CDR3 loop spans 12 amino acids. The CDR3 here is CASSLAPETQYF. The CDR3 DNA is TGTGCCAGCAGCTTGGCTCCAGAGACCCAGTACTTC.

The chain carries TRBV4-2 and TRBJ2-1, with TRBD2 matching 7 bases. Per germline, CDR1 LGHNA and CDR2 YNFKEQ. J lost 6 bases, V lost 1 base, and 6 bases had no gene match. The CDR3 spans 15 residues. CDR3 loop: CASSQVRGEGNEQFF. The CDR3 nucleotides read TGTGCCAGCAGCCAAGTCAGAGGGGAGGGCAATGAGCAGTTCTTC.

The chain couples TRBV18 to TRBJ2-5; D remains unclear. Trimming removed 4 bases from V and 2 bases from J, with 14 bases in between. The CDR3 has 15 residues. Per germline, CDR1 KGHSH and CDR2 LQKENI. In DNA, the CDR3 is TGTGCCAGCTCACGATACTCTACTCTTCAAGAGACCCAGTACTTC. This sequence encodes CASSRYSTLQETQYF.

The rearrangement links TRBV3-1 (or the pseudogene TRBV3-2) to TRBJ2-5, with 8 bases fitting TRBD2. In germline, CDR1 is LGHDT, CDR2 YNNKEL (reference sequence). Trimming took 4 bases from V and 4 from J; bases not matched to a gene: 5. The CDR3 totals 14 residues. The chain's CDR3 is CASSPGTRGETQYF. In DNA form, the CDR3 reads TGTGCCAGCAGCCCTGGGACTAGAGGAGAGACCCAGTACTTC.

The chain employs TRBV19 and TRBJ1-1; weak D call: TRBD1 (6 bases). Trimming left V 4 bases short and J 1 base short, with 13 bases between. CDR1 is LNHDA, CDR2 SQIVND, per germline (reference sequence). CDR3 length: 15 residues. The CDR3 region is CASSTQGGPNTEAFF. Written as DNA, the CDR3 is TGTGCCAGTAGTACCCAAGGGGGTCCGAACACTGAAGCTTTCTTT. The full variable domain, rest sourced from reference TRBV19 and TRBJ1-1, is DGGITQSPKYLFRKEGQNVTLSCEQNLNHDAMYWYRQDPGQGLRLIYYSQIVNDFQKGDIAEGYSVSREKKESFPLTVTSAQKNPTAFYLCASSTQGGPNTEAFFGQGTRLTVV.

The rearrangement joins TRBV28 to TRBJ1-2; perhaps TRBD1 as D (6 bases). This CDR3 region has 15 residues. V lost 5 bases and J 2 bases, leaving 15 bases between the germline ends. Germline CDR1 MDHEN, CDR2 SYDVKM. CDR3 nucleotides: TGTGCCAGCAGTCCCGTCGGGGGGCTCAACTATGGCTACACCTTC. Its translation is CASSPVGGLNYGYTF.

The chain has TRBV12-3 or TRBV12-4 and TRBJ1-1; D is undetermined. The V gene lost 6 bases and the J gene lost 6 bases, with 14 bases spanning the gap. The CDR3 has 13 amino acids. The CDR3 DNA sequence: TGTGCCAGCAGCTCTATAGGCACAGCTGAAGCTTTCTTT. Protein sequence: CASSSIGTAEAFF.

The rearrangement uses TRBV27 and TRBJ1-2; 11 bases fit TRBD1. Trimming took 6 bases from V and 3 from J; bases not matched to a gene: 9. Germline V lookup: CDR1 MNHEY, CDR2 SMNVEV (reference sequence). The CDR3 runs to 16 residues. The chain's CDR3 is CASSKTDRGLYYGYTF. The CDR3 nucleotides read TGTGCCAGCAGCAAAACGGACAGGGGGCTGTACTATGGCTACACCTTC.